The rows below give T cell receptor beta chains drawn from one sample of a study of vaccination effects on CD4 cells after COVID-19. For these receptors, no antigen is known. Sequencing used immunoSEQ multiplex PCR; TCRdb keeps in-frame clones, though not all of them. This table holds 20,000 to 30,000 clones, more than 70% found once. This specimen consisted of CD4+ T cells from PBMCs cultured with HCoV-NL63 spike peptides, obtained before COVID-19 vaccination. These receptor sequences come from a human donor who received a COVID-19 vaccine. Each CDR3 is given with its conserved first and last residue. Fields, in order: D gene, J gene, V gene, clone size, CDR3 DNA, CDR3 protein. D genes are given only for firm matches. Some rows mark clone size as missing; the rest say once, few, many or name a class of expanded clone.

d_call: TRBD2; j_call: TRBJ2-1; v_call: TRBV11-3; clone_size: NA; cdr3_nt: TGTGCCAGCAGCTTGGCTAGCGGGGGGTACAATGAGCAGTTCTTC; cdr3_aa: CASSLASGGYNEQFF
d_call: NA; j_call: TRBJ2-7; v_call: TRBV18; clone_size: NA; cdr3_nt: TGTGCCAGCTCACCGGACGGACCGGAGCAGTACTTC; cdr3_aa: CASSPDGPEQYF
d_call: TRBD2; j_call: TRBJ2-1; v_call: TRBV29-1; clone_size: once; cdr3_nt: TGCAGCGTCAGTAGGACTAGCGGCTACAATGAGCAGTTCTTC; cdr3_aa: CSVSRTSGYNEQFF
d_call: TRBD1; j_call: TRBJ1-1; v_call: TRBV19; clone_size: NA; cdr3_nt: TGTGCCAGTAGTAACGCAGGGGGCGCGAGCACTGAAGCTTTCTTT; cdr3_aa: CASSNAGGASTEAFF
d_call: NA; j_call: TRBJ2-2; v_call: TRBV21-1; clone_size: NA; cdr3_nt: TGTGCCAGCAGCAAAGCTTCGAGGGTCTTACATTTCAAAGGGCACACCGGGGAGCTGTTTTTT; cdr3_aa: CASSKASRVLHFKGHTGELFF
d_call: NA; j_call: TRBJ2-5; v_call: TRBV20-1; clone_size: few; cdr3_nt: TGCAGTGCTAGCACTAAAGAGACCCAGTACTTC; cdr3_aa: CSASTKETQYF
d_call: NA; j_call: TRBJ1-5; v_call: TRBV10-1; clone_size: NA; cdr3_nt: TGCGCCAGCAGTGAAGGGAGTGTCAATCAGCCCCAGCATTTT; cdr3_aa: CASSEGSVNQPQHF
d_call: TRBD1; j_call: TRBJ1-5; v_call: TRBV6-5; clone_size: NA; cdr3_nt: TGTGCCAGCAGCCTGACAGGGGCCGATCAGCCCCAGCATTTT; cdr3_aa: CASSLTGADQPQHF
d_call: NA; j_call: TRBJ1-1; v_call: TRBV4-1; clone_size: NA; cdr3_nt: TGCGCCAGCAGTGGGCCCCTTAAGGGCACTGAAGCTTTCTTT; cdr3_aa: CASSGPLKGTEAFF
d_call: TRBD1; j_call: TRBJ1-2; v_call: TRBV7-2; clone_size: NA; cdr3_nt: TGTGCCAGCAGCTTAATGGGACAGGTCCTCTATGGCTACACCTTC; cdr3_aa: CASSLMGQVLYGYTF
d_call: TRBD1; j_call: TRBJ2-2; v_call: TRBV19; clone_size: NA; cdr3_nt: TGTGCCAGTAGTAGCGGACAGGGAAGAAGGACCGGGGAGCTGTTTTTT; cdr3_aa: CASSSGQGRRTGELFF
d_call: TRBD2; j_call: TRBJ2-7; v_call: TRBV19; clone_size: NA; cdr3_nt: TGTGCCAGTAGTATAGGACTAGCGTCCTCCTACGAGCAGTACTTC; cdr3_aa: CASSIGLASSYEQYF
d_call: TRBD2; j_call: TRBJ2-4; v_call: TRBV3-1/TRBV3-2; clone_size: medium-sized; cdr3_nt: TGTGCCAGCAGCCAAGATGCGGGACTAGCGGGGAGTCCGTACTTC; cdr3_aa: CASSQDAGLAGSPYF
d_call: TRBD2; j_call: TRBJ2-1; v_call: TRBV5-1; clone_size: few; cdr3_nt: TGCGCCAGCAGCTTGGTGATAGCGGGAGGGAGGAATGAGCAGTTCTTC; cdr3_aa: CASSLVIAGGRNEQFF
d_call: NA; j_call: TRBJ2-6; v_call: TRBV19; clone_size: NA; cdr3_nt: TGTGCCAGTAGTATTCGGGACGGGGACTCTGGGGCCAACGTCCTGACTTTC; cdr3_aa: CASSIRDGDSGANVLTF
d_call: NA; j_call: TRBJ1-4; v_call: TRBV7-9; clone_size: NA; cdr3_nt: TGTGCCAGCAGCCGGGAGACAGGAAAACTGTTTTTT; cdr3_aa: CASSRETGKLFF
d_call: TRBD2; j_call: TRBJ2-5; v_call: TRBV5-4; clone_size: once; cdr3_nt: TGTGCCAGCAGCATTGGGCCTAGCGGAAGCCAAGAGACCCAGTACTTC; cdr3_aa: CASSIGPSGSQETQYF
d_call: TRBD1; j_call: TRBJ1-2; v_call: TRBV5-6; clone_size: NA; cdr3_nt: TGTGCCAGCCTACCCGGTCTAACAGGGGGGATTGGCTACACCTTC; cdr3_aa: CASLPGLTGGIGYTF
d_call: NA; j_call: TRBJ1-5; v_call: TRBV27; clone_size: few; cdr3_nt: TGTGCCAGCAGTTACCAGAATCAGCCCCAGCATTTT; cdr3_aa: CASSYQNQPQHF
d_call: NA; j_call: TRBJ2-3; v_call: TRBV20-1; clone_size: NA; cdr3_nt: TGCAGTGCTCCCAAAGATACGCAGTATTTT; cdr3_aa: CSAPKDTQYF
d_call: NA; j_call: TRBJ1-3; v_call: TRBV14; clone_size: NA; cdr3_nt: TGTGCCAGCAGCTCAGGACAGCTCCTCTATGGAAACACCATATATTTT; cdr3_aa: CASSSGQLLYGNTIYF
d_call: NA; j_call: TRBJ2-7; v_call: TRBV29-1; clone_size: once; cdr3_nt: TGCAGCGTTGCTGGCCAAGGGGTCGAGCAGTACTTC; cdr3_aa: CSVAGQGVEQYF
d_call: NA; j_call: TRBJ1-1; v_call: TRBV18; clone_size: NA; cdr3_nt: TGTGCCAGCTCCCCCGACAGTAACACTGAAGCTTTCTTT; cdr3_aa: CASSPDSNTEAFF
d_call: TRBD2; j_call: TRBJ2-2; v_call: TRBV27; clone_size: NA; cdr3_nt: TGTGCCAGCAGGTCCCTTAGCGGGGGGGCGGACACCGGGGAGCTGTTTTTT; cdr3_aa: CASRSLSGGADTGELFF
d_call: TRBD1; j_call: TRBJ2-7; v_call: TRBV6-5; clone_size: few; cdr3_nt: TGTGCCAGCAGGCCCACAGGGGCCTACGAGCAGTACTTC; cdr3_aa: CASRPTGAYEQYF
d_call: NA; j_call: TRBJ2-7; v_call: TRBV10-2; clone_size: NA; cdr3_nt: TGCGCCAGCAGTGAGAAAGGCATCCGCTACGAGCAGTACTTC; cdr3_aa: CASSEKGIRYEQYF
d_call: NA; j_call: TRBJ2-2; v_call: TRBV19; clone_size: NA; cdr3_nt: TGTGCCAGTAGTGGGACACTTTTTACCGGGGAGCTGTTTTTT; cdr3_aa: CASSGTLFTGELFF
d_call: NA; j_call: TRBJ1-2; v_call: TRBV12-3/TRBV12-4; clone_size: NA; cdr3_nt: TGTGCCAGCCGGGTTGAGTCCTATGGCTACACCTTC; cdr3_aa: CASRVESYGYTF
d_call: TRBD1; j_call: TRBJ2-7; v_call: TRBV19; clone_size: once; cdr3_nt: TGTGCCAGTAGTACGCGGACAGGGGCGTCCTACGAGCAGTACTTC; cdr3_aa: CASSTRTGASYEQYF
d_call: NA; j_call: TRBJ1-3; v_call: TRBV19; clone_size: NA; cdr3_nt: TGTGCCAGTAGTATTGTCGGATCAAGCTCTGGAAACACCATATATTTT; cdr3_aa: CASSIVGSSSGNTIYF
d_call: NA; j_call: TRBJ1-3; v_call: TRBV30; clone_size: few; cdr3_nt: TGTGCACGCCAGGCCTCCTCTGGAAACACCATATATTTT; cdr3_aa: CARQASSGNTIYF
d_call: TRBD2; j_call: TRBJ2-7; v_call: TRBV5-1; clone_size: few; cdr3_nt: TGCGCCAGCAGCCTTGAAGCGGGGGGGTCCTACGAGCAGTACTTC; cdr3_aa: CASSLEAGGSYEQYF
d_call: TRBD1; j_call: TRBJ1-2; v_call: TRBV5-1; clone_size: NA; cdr3_nt: TGCGCCAGCACTGGACAGGGCCTTGGCTACACCTTC; cdr3_aa: CASTGQGLGYTF
d_call: NA; j_call: TRBJ1-2; v_call: TRBV6-5; clone_size: medium-sized; cdr3_nt: TGTGCCAGCAGTTACGGGTTGAACTATGGCTACACCTTC; cdr3_aa: CASSYGLNYGYTF
d_call: TRBD1; j_call: TRBJ1-6; v_call: TRBV27; clone_size: NA; cdr3_nt: TGTGCCAGTCGACCCGGGACAGGAGATAATTCACCCCTCCACTTT; cdr3_aa: CASRPGTGDNSPLHF
d_call: NA; j_call: TRBJ2-1; v_call: TRBV9; clone_size: NA; cdr3_nt: TGTGCCAGCAGCGTAGGGACCAACAATGAGCAGTTCTTC; cdr3_aa: CASSVGTNNEQFF
d_call: NA; j_call: TRBJ2-5; v_call: TRBV5-5; clone_size: NA; cdr3_nt: TGTGCCAGCAGCTTGTTATCAGGGACGGAGACCCAGTACTTC; cdr3_aa: CASSLLSGTETQYF
d_call: NA; j_call: TRBJ2-6; v_call: TRBV6-2/TRBV6-3; clone_size: NA; cdr3_nt: TGTGCCAGCAGTTCAACACCACAGGGCTCTGGGGCCAACGTCCTGACTTTC; cdr3_aa: CASSSTPQGSGANVLTF
d_call: NA; j_call: TRBJ1-3; v_call: TRBV11-2; clone_size: once; cdr3_nt: TGTGCCAGCAGCGACCGAGTTACTGGAAACACCATATATTTT; cdr3_aa: CASSDRVTGNTIYF
d_call: NA; j_call: TRBJ1-3; v_call: TRBV5-4; clone_size: NA; cdr3_nt: TGTGCCAGCAGCTTGCAGGGAATAAACACCATATATTTT; cdr3_aa: CASSLQGINTIYF
d_call: TRBD2; j_call: TRBJ2-1; v_call: TRBV5-1; clone_size: NA; cdr3_nt: TGCGCCAGCAGCTTGAAGGGAGGGAGGGGACAGTTCTTC; cdr3_aa: CASSLKGGRGQFF
d_call: TRBD1; j_call: TRBJ2-6; v_call: TRBV23-1; clone_size: NA; cdr3_nt: TGCGCCAGCAGTCAATCGCTTTTAAGGGACAGGATCTCTGGGGCCAACGTCCTGACTTTC; cdr3_aa: CASSQSLLRDRISGANVLTF
d_call: NA; j_call: TRBJ2-1; v_call: TRBV7-2; clone_size: NA; cdr3_nt: TGTGCCAGCAGCTTACAACCCGGGAGTAATAAGAATGAGCAGTTCTTC; cdr3_aa: CASSLQPGSNKNEQFF
d_call: NA; j_call: TRBJ1-1; v_call: TRBV18; clone_size: NA; cdr3_nt: TGTGCCAGCTCACCAATAAGGGACGGAGTGGAAGCTTTCTTT; cdr3_aa: CASSPIRDGVEAFF
d_call: NA; j_call: TRBJ2-7; v_call: TRBV4-2; clone_size: NA; cdr3_nt: TGTGCCAGCAGCCAAGCCCTAGCGACCTCCTCCTACGAGCAGTACTTC; cdr3_aa: CASSQALATSSYEQYF
d_call: TRBD2; j_call: TRBJ2-1; v_call: TRBV14; clone_size: NA; cdr3_nt: TGTGCCAGCAGCCAAGATTGGCGGGGACTACCACACAATGAGCAGTTCTTC; cdr3_aa: CASSQDWRGLPHNEQFF
d_call: NA; j_call: TRBJ2-7; v_call: TRBV5-5; clone_size: NA; cdr3_nt: TGTGCCAGCAGCCGCCTGGGAGATAGCTCCTACGAGCAGTACTTC; cdr3_aa: CASSRLGDSSYEQYF
d_call: TRBD2; j_call: TRBJ2-3; v_call: TRBV13; clone_size: NA; cdr3_nt: TGTGCCAGCAGCCCCCCCTGGGCTAGCGGGGGGTCTAGCACAGATACGCAGTATTTT; cdr3_aa: CASSPPWASGGSSTDTQYF
d_call: NA; j_call: TRBJ2-7; v_call: TRBV10-2; clone_size: NA; cdr3_nt: TGCGCCAGCAGTGAGGAACCGAGCGCTCGGCAATTATCCTACGAGCAGTACTTC; cdr3_aa: CASSEEPSARQLSYEQYF
d_call: TRBD1; j_call: TRBJ2-3; v_call: TRBV5-1; clone_size: NA; cdr3_nt: TGCGCCAGCAGCTTGGCCTATACAGGGGGTGGGCTAGATACGCAGTATTTT; cdr3_aa: CASSLAYTGGGLDTQYF
d_call: TRBD2; j_call: TRBJ2-3; v_call: TRBV29-1; clone_size: once; cdr3_nt: TGCAGCGTTGTACCCCGTGGGGCGGGAGGGACAGATACGCAGTATTTT; cdr3_aa: CSVVPRGAGGTDTQYF